One sample yielded the 23 T cell receptor beta chains listed below, sequenced in a study of cytomegalovirus exposure and HLA in healthy donors. TCRdb's table, derived via immunoSEQ multiplex PCR, lists solely in-frame clones and lacks some. The sample lists roughly 300,000 clones, more than 80% seen once, with around 0.8% in the top ten. Material for sequencing was PBMCs. The receptors were sampled from a woman between 18 and 29 years old in good health and CMV-seronegative.

The chain couples TRBV27 to TRBJ1-3; D unresolved. The CDR3 runs to 17 residues. The V gene lost 3 bases and the J gene lost 2 bases, with 17 bases spanning the gap. CDR1 is MNHEY, CDR2 SMNVEV, per germline (reference sequence). CDR3 coding DNA: TGTGCCAGCAGTTTGGGAGCCGCCGGCGGGCCTGGAAACACCATATATTTT. Protein product: CASSLGAAGGPGNTIYF.

This chain connects TRBV25-1 to TRBJ1-3; D gene ambiguous. The CDR3 runs 14 residues. Per germline, CDR1 MGHDK and CDR2 SYGVNS. Deletions cut 3 bases from V and 2 bases from J, with 8 bases between. The CDR3 loop reads CASSDAGAGNTIYF. CDR3 nucleotides: TGTGCCAGCAGTGATGCGGGAGCTGGAAACACCATATATTTT.

This clone was detected a few times. The genes are TRBV6-7 and TRBJ2-7; 10 nucleotides line up with TRBD2. TRBV6-7 is treated as an ORF (open reading frame) with a function not yet certain. There are 15 residues in the CDR3. J was trimmed by 6 bases and V by 4 bases; bases with no gene match: 9. The CDR3 region is CASSFPAVAGGEQYF. The CDR3 DNA is TGTGCCAGCAGTTTCCCGGCGGTAGCGGGAGGCGAGCAGTACTTC.

The chain uses TRBV6-5 and TRBJ2-2; D possibly corresponds to TRBD1 (5 bases). Germline assignment: CDR1 MNHEY and CDR2 SVGAGI. CDR3 length: 15 amino acids. Trimming removed 3 bases from V and 8 bases from J, with 16 bases in between. The CDR3 nucleotides are TGTGCCAGCAGTTATATTCAGGGCGTGCGGGGGGAGCTGTTTTTT. Translation: CASSYIQGVRGELFF.

This clone was counted a single time. This chain uses TRBV30 with TRBJ1-2, with D possibly being TRBD1 (5 bases). V was clipped by 2 bases and J by 4 bases, with 20 bases between them. This CDR3 contains 16 residues. Per germline, CDR1 GTSNPN and CDR2 SVGIG (reference sequence). The CDR3 nucleotides read TGTGCCTGGAGTCCTCCCTGGCAAACAGGTTCCTATGGCTACACCTTC. This gives the protein CAWSPPWQTGSYGYTF.

CDR3 region: CSVLPGQVHEQYF. CDR3 DNA sequence: TGCAGCGTTCTGCCGGGACAGGTTCACGAGCAGTACTTC. The J gene is TRBJ2-7, the V gene TRBV29-1; 8 bases align to TRBD1. J was trimmed by 5 bases and V by 5 bases; bases with no gene match: 8. Germline assignment: CDR1 SQVTM and CDR2 ANQGSEA. The CDR3 is made up of 13 amino acids.

The V gene is TRBV29-1, the J gene TRBJ2-1, with 10 nucleotides matching TRBD1. This CDR3 region has 14 residues. The V segment lost 5 bases and the J segment 8 bases; nucleotides outside the gene matches: 9. Germline-derived CDR1 and CDR2 are SQVTM and ANQGSEA. CDR3 amino acids: CSVSGTGVLDEQFF. CDR3 DNA: TGCAGCGTTTCCGGGACAGGGGTTTTGGATGAGCAGTTCTTC.

The chain joins TRBV29-1 to TRBJ1-2; 7 bases agree with TRBD1. J gave up 4 bases and V 0 bases, and 14 bases lay outside the gene matches. CDR3 length equals 17 residues. Germline loops: CDR1 SQVTM, CDR2 ANQGSEA. This CDR3 reads CSVEDLHGGGPLYGYTF. The CDR3 region has the DNA TGCAGCGTTGAAGATCTTCATGGAGGGGGCCCCCTCTATGGCTACACCTTC. The full variable domain, in which reference TRBV29-1 and TRBJ1-2 provide the parts outside the CDR3, is SAVISQKPSRDICQRGTSLTIQCQVDSQVTMMFWYRQQPGQSLTLIATANQGSEATYESGFVIDKFPISRPNLTFSTLTVSNMSPEDSSIYLCSVEDLHGGGPLYGYTFGSGTRLTVV.

CDR3: CASSPARGTYNEQFF. The DNA for the CDR3 is TGTGCCAGCAGCCCTGCTAGGGGAACCTACAATGAGCAGTTCTTC. The rearrangement links TRBV11-2 to TRBJ2-1, with D perhaps matching TRBD1 (5 bases). Germline CDR1 SGHAT, CDR2 FQNNGV. The length of the CDR3 is 15 residues. V lost 5 bases and J 2 bases, leaving 13 bases between the germline ends.

The chain is built from TRBV28 and TRBJ2-2; D perhaps matches TRBD1 (6 bases). CDR1 is MDHEN, CDR2 SYDVKM, per germline. Trimming stripped 6 bases from V and 3 bases from J, with 8 bases between. The CDR3 is made up of 13 amino acids. This CDR3 reads CASRDSDTGELFF. DNA of the CDR3: TGTGCCAGCAGGGACAGCGACACCGGGGAGCTGTTTTTT.

CDR3 sequence: CASRPSGVDTQYF. CDR3 nucleotides: TGTGCCAGCAGACCTTCGGGGGTTGATACGCAGTATTTT. The chain has TRBV28 and TRBJ2-3; possibly TRBD2 for D (6 bases). Germline loops: CDR1 MDHEN, CDR2 SYDVKM. The CDR3 runs 13 residues. Trimming stripped 6 bases from V and 6 bases from J, with 13 bases between.

This clone was seen a single time. The gene calls are TRBV7-9 and TRBJ1-5; tentative D call: TRBD1 (5 bases). This CDR3 comprises 16 residues. V was pared by 5 bases and J by 1 base, with 15 bases between. Germline V lookup: CDR1 SEHNR, CDR2 FQNEAQ (reference sequence). The CDR3 coding sequence is TGTGCCAGCAGCCCCCTAGGGGAAAGAAGCAATCAGCCCCAGCATTTT. Translated, it gives CASSPLGERSNQPQHF.

The V gene is TRBV5-4, the J gene TRBJ2-7; 9 bases map to TRBD1. Looked up from germline, CDR1 is SGHNT and CDR2 is YYREEE (reference sequence). V shed 4 bases, J shed 5 bases, and the junction held 10 bases outside the gene matches. The CDR3 runs 15 residues. The CDR3 loop reads CASSPTGTGLHEQYF. CDR3 nucleotide sequence: TGTGCCAGCAGCCCTACCGGGACAGGGCTCCACGAGCAGTACTTC.

Only a few counts were recorded for this clone. V is TRBV10-3 and J is TRBJ2-6, with TRBD1 matching 10 bases. Germline CDR1 ENHRY, CDR2 SYGVKD. The junction had 5 bases not matched to a gene; V was cut back by 5 bases and J by 4 bases. The CDR3 has 16 residues. The chain's CDR3 is CAISMGQGLGANVLTF. CDR3 nucleotides: TGTGCCATCAGTATGGGACAGGGGTTAGGGGCCAACGTCCTGACTTTC.

This chain links TRBV5-6 with TRBJ2-1, with D unresolved. From germline, CDR1 is SGHDT and CDR2 YYEEEE. This CDR3 is 15 amino acids long. V lost 0 bases and J 4 bases, leaving 11 bases between the germline ends. In DNA, the CDR3 is TGTGCCAGCAGCTTGGCGGCAGGCGAATACAATGAGCAGTTCTTC. It yields the protein CASSLAAGEYNEQFF.

This chain connects TRBV4-3 to TRBJ2-7; unclear D gene. Trimming stripped 0 bases from V and 12 bases from J, with 18 bases between. This CDR3 is 14 amino acids long. Germline loops: CDR1 LGHNA, CDR2 YSLEER. DNA for the CDR3: TGCGCCAGCAGCCAAGATTTTTCTACCCCCCCCGGGTACTTC. Encoded protein: CASSQDFSTPPGYF.

The V gene is TRBV28, the J gene TRBJ1-5, with 10 bases aligning to TRBD1. Trimming cost V 8 bases and J 9 bases; bases outside gene matches: 7. CDR3 size: 13 residues. Germline V gives CDR1 MDHEN, CDR2 SYDVKM. CDR3 nucleotide sequence: TGTGCCAGCGGCTGGACAGGGGGGCCGCCCCAGCATTTT. Amino acid sequence: CASGWTGGPPQHF. The full variable domain, its missing parts supplied by reference TRBV28 and TRBJ1-5, is DVKVTQSSRYLVKRTGEKVFLECVQDMDHENMFWYRQDPGLGLRLIYFSYDVKMKEKGDIPEGYSVSREKKERFSLILESASTNQTSMYLCASGWTGGPPQHFGDGTRLSIL.

The rearrangement uses TRBV28 and TRBJ2-7; 8 bases fit TRBD1. The CDR3 contains 14 residues. The V segment lost 3 bases and the J segment 4 bases; nucleotides outside the gene matches: 5. Germline V gene lookup returns CDR1 MDHEN and CDR2 SYDVKM. The CDR3 reads CASSLDRASYEQYF. The CDR3, as DNA: TGTGCCAGCAGTTTGGACAGGGCCTCATACGAGCAGTACTTC.

This chain uses TRBV15 with TRBJ2-1, with 9 bases fitting TRBD1. Germline values: CDR1 LNHNV, CDR2 YYDKDF (reference sequence). The V gene end was trimmed by 5 bases and the J gene end by 8 bases; junction bases not matched to a gene: 13. CDR3 length equals 16 residues. CDR3 region: CATSVHLPDRGYEQFF. The CDR3 bases are TGTGCCACCAGCGTCCACCTACCAGACAGGGGGTATGAGCAGTTCTTC.

The gene calls are TRBV9 and TRBJ1-3; D gene unclear. Trimming shortened V by 4 bases and J by 0 bases, and 17 bases separated the two germline ends. CDR3 size: 17 residues. Looked up from germline, CDR1 is SGDLS and CDR2 is YYNGEE. The CDR3: CASSPRSERFSGNTIYF. The DNA for the CDR3 is TGTGCCAGCAGCCCCCGCTCTGAACGGTTCTCTGGAAACACCATATATTTT.

V and J are TRBV7-8 and TRBJ1-2; weak D call: TRBD1 (5 bases). This CDR3 is built from 13 residues. With 2 bases removed from V and 2 bases from J, the gap between germline ends came to 6 bases. CDR1 and CDR2 from the germline V gene are SGHVS and FQNEAQ. The CDR3 region is CASSLKGNYGYTF. CDR3 in DNA: TGTGCCAGCAGCTTAAAGGGGAACTATGGCTACACCTTC.

V gene TRBV11-2 combines with J gene TRBJ2-2; TRBD2 might be the D (6 bases). V was trimmed by 3 bases and J by 4 bases, leaving 12 bases between them. The CDR3 has 15 amino acids. Germline CDR1 and CDR2: SGHAT and FQNNGV. CDR3 loop: CASSFGRTITGELFF. CDR3 DNA sequence: TGTGCCAGCAGCTTTGGCAGGACTATCACCGGGGAGCTGTTTTTT. Full variable domain (remainder filled in from reference TRBV11-2 and TRBJ2-2): EAGVAQSPRYKIIEKRQSVAFWCNPISGHATLYWYQQILGQGPKLLIQFQNNGVVDDSQLPKDRFSAERLKGVDSTLKIQPAKLEDSAVYLCASSFGRTITGELFFGEGSRLTVL.

The rearrangement joins TRBV12-5 to TRBJ2-3; perhaps TRBD1 as D (5 bases). The V and J ends lost 7 bases and 1 base respectively, with 15 bases between them. CDR1 and CDR2 (germline): LGHNT, FRNRAP. The CDR3 consists of 15 residues. In nucleotides, the CDR3 is TGTGCTAGTGCTCAGGGTAGGGTGGGCACAGATACGCAGTATTTT. The encoded protein is CASAQGRVGTDTQYF.